The 21 T cell receptor beta chains below come from one sample, sequenced in a study of beta chain features in type 1 diabetes. The isolated RNA, all of it, was reverse transcribed, so expressed TCRB transcripts were what got sequenced. The repertoire was sequenced with immunoSEQ multiplex PCR; TCRdb's copy has only in-frame clones and lacks some. The sample carries hundreds of thousands of clones, about a sixth recorded once. Sequences were obtained from naive CD4+ T cells from blood. The receptors stem from a man aged 18 to 35 in good health.

Written as DNA, the CDR3 is TGTGCCAGCGGGTACCGGACAGGGCTCGGCAATCAGCCCCAGCATTTT. It translates to CASGYRTGLGNQPQHF. The chain carries TRBV28 and TRBJ1-5; 8 nucleotides align to TRBD1. In germline, CDR1 is MDHEN, CDR2 SYDVKM. This CDR3 contains 16 residues. V lost 8 bases to trimming and J lost 2 bases; unmatched junction nucleotides: 11.

Worth noting for this clone: Additional DNA sequences in this sample encode the identical CDR3. The gene calls are TRBV15 and TRBJ1-2; D ambiguous. Per the germline V gene, CDR1 is LNHNV and CDR2 is YYDKDF (reference sequence). The CDR3 consists of 12 residues. Trimming pared 0 bases from V and 7 bases from J, leaving 6 bases between. In nucleotides, the CDR3 is TGTGCCACCAGCAGAGACAGGAGTGGCTACACCTTC. It yields the protein CATSRDRSGYTF.

This clone turned up a few times. The genes are TRBV7-2 and TRBJ2-3; the D is unclear. In germline, CDR1 is SGHTA, CDR2 FQGNSA. The CDR3 totals 14 residues. V lost 2 bases and J 2 bases, leaving 8 bases between the germline ends. CDR3 sequence (DNA): TGTGCCAGCAGCTTATCTTTTGCCACAGATACGCAGTATTTT. As protein: CASSLSFATDTQYF. The full variable domain, in which reference TRBV7-2 and TRBJ2-3 provide the parts outside the CDR3, is GAGVSQSPSNKVTEKGKDVELRCDPISGHTALYWYRQSLGQGLEFLIYFQGNSAPDKSGLPSDRFSAERTGGSVSTLTIQRTQQEDSAVYLCASSLSFATDTQYFGPGTRLTVL.

V gene TRBV27 combines with J gene TRBJ2-5; the match to TRBD2 covers 9 bases. There are 16 residues in the CDR3. CDR1 MNHEY and CDR2 SMNVEV come from the germline V gene (reference sequence). V lost 5 bases to trimming and J lost 6 bases; unmatched junction nucleotides: 13. The CDR3 bases are TGTGCCAGCAGTGGGAAGTCTAGCGGGATTCCCCAGACCCAGTACTTC. Its translation is CASSGKSSGIPQTQYF.

This chain joins TRBV28 and TRBJ2-1, with D possibly being TRBD2 (7 bases). V was cut by 3 bases and J by 8 bases, with 20 bases left in between. The CDR3 covers 16 residues. Germline CDR1 reads MDHEN; CDR2 reads SYDVKM. The CDR3 DNA follows: TGTGCCAGCAGTTTGGCCGTCGCGGGGGCCGGGGATGAGCAGTTCTTC. Its translation: CASSLAVAGAGDEQFF.

V gene TRBV19 combines with J gene TRBJ2-6, with 10 positions matching TRBD1. V trimming: 5 bases; J trimming: 0 bases; junction bases outside the gene matches: 7. This CDR3 region has 18 residues. CDR1 is LNHDA, CDR2 SQIVND, per germline (reference sequence). The CDR3 coding sequence is TGTGCCAGTAGTCCCCGGGACAGGGGAATCTCTGGGGCCAACGTCCTGACTTTC. This codes for CASSPRDRGISGANVLTF.

This clone was observed a few times. The chain carries TRBV10-3 and TRBJ1-1; D perhaps matches TRBD1 (6 bases). Per the germline V gene, CDR1 is ENHRY and CDR2 is SYGVKD. There are 13 residues in the CDR3. Trimming took off 6 bases at V and 4 bases at J, with 12 bases between the two ends. The CDR3 DNA sequence: TGTGCCATCAGCATAAAAGGGGGCACTGAAGCTTTCTTT. It is translated as CAISIKGGTEAFF.

The V gene is TRBV2, the J gene TRBJ2-1; D remains unclear. Germline V CDR1 and CDR2: SNHLY, FYNNEI. V lost 4 bases to trimming and J lost 7 bases, with 5 bases between them. The CDR3 covers 11 residues. The CDR3 is CASSGSNEQFF. The CDR3 DNA follows: TGTGCCAGCAGTGGGTCGAATGAGCAGTTCTTC. The variable domain in full, with the rest retrieved from reference TRBV2 and TRBJ2-1, is EPEVTQTPSHQVTQMGQEVILRCVPISNHLYFYWYRQILGQKVEFLVSFYNNEISEKSEIFDDQFSVERPDGSNFTLKIRSTKLEDSAMYFCASSGSNEQFFGPGTRLTVL.

CDR3 DNA: TGTGCCAGCAGCCAGTCCTGGAGCGAGCAGTACTTC. Protein: CASSQSWSEQYF. V usage is TRBV4-2 and J usage is TRBJ2-7; D unclear. The CDR3 is 12 residues long. Trimming removed 3 bases at V and 6 bases at J, with 9 bases between. Germline-derived CDR1 and CDR2 are LGHNA and YNFKEQ.

The rearrangement uses TRBV30 and TRBJ2-6, with D possibly matching TRBD1 (6 bases). The CDR3 sequence is 14 residues long. V was cut by 3 bases and J by 1 base, with 7 bases left in between. Germline CDR1 reads GTSNPN; CDR2 reads SVGIG (reference sequence). In DNA, the CDR3 is TGTGCCTGGAGGGGGACATCTGGGGCCAACGTCCTGACTTTC. It is translated as CAWRGTSGANVLTF.

As for this clone: This CDR3 is also generated by other DNA sequences in the sample. V gene TRBV2 combines with J gene TRBJ2-7; unclear D gene. Trimming cost V 1 base and J 2 bases, with 3 bases left between them. The length of the CDR3 is 12 residues. Germline V lookup: CDR1 SNHLY, CDR2 FYNNEI. The CDR3 loop is CASSEGPYEQYF. CDR3 coding DNA: TGTGCCAGCAGTGAAGGGCCCTACGAGCAGTACTTC.

V and J are TRBV9 and TRBJ2-7; D might be TRBD1 (6 bases). CDR3 size: 15 residues. Germline V gene lookup returns CDR1 SGDLS and CDR2 YYNGEE. Trimming cost V 4 bases and J 3 bases, with 17 bases left between them. CDR3 loop: CASSPPPPRGYEQYF. As DNA, the CDR3 is TGTGCCAGCAGCCCTCCTCCCCCCAGGGGCTACGAGCAGTACTTC.

This chain connects TRBV2 to TRBJ2-1; possible D gene TRBD1, 7 bases. The germline CDR1 and CDR2 sequences are SNHLY and FYNNEI. The CDR3 covers 13 residues. Trimming took 6 bases from V and 5 from J, leaving 11 bases between them. CDR3 bases: TGTGCCAGCAGGGAGGGACAGCACAATGAGCAGTTCTTC. It specifies CASREGQHNEQFF.

The V call is TRBV10-3, the J call TRBJ1-2, with 7 bases identical to TRBD1. CDR3 length: 12 amino acids. Trimming removed 6 bases from V and 8 bases from J; junction bases left unmatched: 6. Germline lookup yields CDR1 ENHRY and CDR2 SYGVKD. In DNA, the CDR3 is TGTGCCATCAGCCGGGACAGCTGGGGCTACACCTTC. Translation: CAISRDSWGYTF.

This clone has only a few counts. This chain connects TRBV23-1 to TRBJ2-7; TRBD1 aligns across 8 bases. TRBV23-1 is flagged as an ORF with uncertain function. V was clipped by 7 bases and J by 3 bases; unmatched bases: 20. CDR3 length equals 18 residues. Here the CDR3 DNA reads TGCGCCAGCACCCAACCGGGACAGGTGGGTGTCAGGCGCTACGAGCAGTACTTC. Translated: CASTQPGQVGVRRYEQYF.

This clone occurred a few times. The genes are TRBV30 and TRBJ1-2, with D maybe TRBD1 (5 bases). V gave up 8 bases and J gave up 4 bases, with 8 bases separating them. In germline, CDR1 is GTSNPN, CDR2 SVGIG (reference sequence). This CDR3 region has 10 residues. Written as DNA, the CDR3 is TGTGCCGGGGGGTTCTATGGCTACACCTTC. Residues: CAGGFYGYTF. The full variable domain, rest sourced from reference TRBV30 and TRBJ1-2, is SQTIHQWPATLVQPVGSPLSLECTVEGTSNPNLYWYRQAAGRGLQLLFYSVGIGQISSEVPQNLSASRPQDRQFILSSKKLLLSDSGFYLCAGGFYGYTFGSGTRLTVV.

Only a few counts were recorded for this clone. The chain joins TRBV9 to TRBJ2-2; 8 nucleotides align to TRBD2. The CDR3 consists of 16 residues. Germline V gene lookup returns CDR1 SGDLS and CDR2 YYNGEE. With V trimmed by 0 bases and J by 5 bases, 6 bases remained unmatched. This CDR3 is CASSVEGGRWTGELFF. The CDR3 nucleotides are TGTGCCAGCAGCGTAGAAGGCGGGAGGTGGACCGGGGAGCTGTTTTTT.

This clone has just a few counts. V usage is TRBV4-1 and J usage is TRBJ2-6; maybe TRBD2 (5 bases). The CDR3 is 18 amino acids. Germline V gene data show CDR1 as MGHRA and CDR2 as YSYEKL. V was clipped by 3 bases and J by 0 bases, with 15 bases between them. CDR3 residues: CASSQSFGSGSGANVLTF. Written as DNA, the CDR3 is TGCGCCAGCAGCCAGTCCTTCGGCAGCGGCTCTGGGGCCAACGTCCTGACTTTC.

This clone was seen only a few times. This chain connects TRBV5-6 to TRBJ2-7; 9 bases match TRBD1. In germline, CDR1 is SGHDT, CDR2 YYEEEE. Trimming cost V 2 bases and J 5 bases; bases outside gene matches: 8. This CDR3 contains 15 residues. The CDR3 loop is CASSFVGQGIDEQYF. CDR3 bases: TGTGCCAGCAGCTTTGTGGGACAGGGTATCGACGAGCAGTACTTC.

The chain combines TRBV5-4 with TRBJ1-1, with D unclear. This CDR3 region has 14 residues. Trimming cost V 1 base and J 0 bases, with 7 bases left between them. Germline lookup yields CDR1 SGHNT and CDR2 YYREEE (reference sequence). This CDR3 is CASSLRELNTEAFF. As DNA, the CDR3 is TGTGCCAGCAGCTTGAGGGAATTGAACACTGAAGCTTTCTTT. The full variable domain, with the rest looked up from reference TRBV5-4 and TRBJ1-1, is ETGVTQSPTHLIKTRGQQVTLRCSSQSGHNTVSWYQQALGQGPQFIFQYYREEENGRGNFPPRFSGLQFPNYSSELNVNALELDDSALYLCASSLRELNTEAFFGQGTRLTVV.

There are a few counts of this clone. The chain's CDR3 is CASGLVLGGGRPDTEAFF. The DNA of the CDR3 is TGTGCTAGTGGTTTGGTACTCGGGGGCGGCAGACCAGACACTGAAGCTTTCTTT. The chain couples TRBV12-5 to TRBJ1-1; a possible D gene is TRBD1 (6 bases). This CDR3 is 18 amino acids long. The V end lost 0 bases, the J end lost 3 bases, and 20 bases lay between the germline ends. The V gene's germline CDR1 is LGHNT and CDR2 FRNRAP.